The sequence of this T cell receptor (beta chain) was determined in a study of shared clonotypes between healthy human individuals. Naive CD8 populations comprised CD45RO-negative cells positively selected for CCR7, excluding terminally differentiated effector memory CD45RA+ cells. Every one of the donors was a Caucasian adult that lived in Nashville, Tennessee. Sequenced by immunoSEQ multiplex PCR; TCRdb stores in-frame clones only, minus some. The sample records millions of clones, over 85% being singletons. Of note for this clone: Its specificity is unknown.

General study findings and limits: A small donor pool kept down the genetic and exposure-history diversity that was represented.

Germline loops: CDR1 SNHLY, CDR2 FYNNEI. Losses at the gene ends were 2 bases for V and 2 bases for J; bases not matched to a gene: 10. The CDR3 length is 17 residues. The chain employs TRBV2 and TRBJ2-3, with 7 nucleotides matching TRBD2. This sequence was found in a man aged 18 to 35 in good health. What was sequenced was naive CD8+ T cells sorted from blood. This CDR3 is CASSETTGGRNTDTQYF. CDR3 coding DNA: TGTGCCAGCAGTGAAACAACGGGAGGTCGTAACACAGATACGCAGTATTTT.